The entry below gives a single T cell receptor (beta chain) sequence along with its context. Trimming pared 5 bases from V and 7 bases from J, leaving 18 bases between. This CDR3 spans 15 amino acids. Via MiXCR, TCRdb re-called the 5' RACE reads, giving one row per CDR3 protein. The data contain around 63,000 distinct CDR3 sequences, about 17% of them seen just once; the ten biggest clones take up less than 6%. These data belong to a study of T cells of healthy individuals. The gene calls are TRBV12-3 or TRBV12-4 and TRBJ2-1, with D maybe TRBD1 (7 bases). This TCR was recovered from a human donor in good health. The CDR3 reads CASSPSGGRMNEQFF. CDR3 in DNA: TGTGCCAGCAGTCCGTCAGGGGGGCGTATGAATGAGCAGTTCTTC.